The subject of this entry is one T cell receptor beta chain. Germline V gene sequence: CDR1 MNHEY, CDR2 SVGAGI. This CDR3 has 15 residues. V gave up 5 bases and J gave up 9 bases; unmatched junction bases: 14. A multiplex PCR was run with 60 Vbeta primers and 13 Jbeta primers. Data came from immunoSEQ multiplex PCR; TCRdb stores just in-frame clones and leaves some out. This table holds about 120,000 clones, around two thirds found once. This sample was included in a study of cytomegalovirus exposure and HLA in healthy donors. The sequenced sample was PBMCs. This sequence was found in a woman in her forties in good health and CMV-seropositive. The chain is built from TRBV6-5 and TRBJ2-3, with 7 positions matching TRBD2. The CDR3 loop is CASSGASGAWGTQYF. In nucleotides, the CDR3 is TGTGCCAGCAGTGGGGCTAGCGGTGCCTGGGGGACGCAGTATTTT.